These T cell receptor beta chains were read from a single sample in a study of OX40 agonist ivuxolimab in advanced cancers. Sequenced by immunoSEQ multiplex PCR; TCRdb stores in-frame clones only, minus some. The sample shows roughly 56,000 clones, around 86% of them seen only once. The input for sequencing was CD4+ or CD8+ T cells sorted from blood, taken in a trial of the OX40 agonist ivuxolimab. Every receptor here comes from an adult with an advanced solid tumor such as melanoma, head and neck, liver or kidney cancer. Both conserved end residues are part of each CDR3. Fields, in order: D gene, J gene, V gene, clone size, CDR3 DNA, CDR3 protein. A D gene is named only where the DNA matches it firmly. Part of the rows lack a size; the others show once, few, many or a class for expanded clones.

.,TRBJ1-6,TRBV2,.,TGTGCCAGCCAGGCCTCACATTCACCCCTCCACTTT,CASQASHSPLHF
TRBD1,TRBJ1-5,TRBV30,few,TGTGCCTGGGCGGAAGACAGGGACTCAGCCCAGCATTTT,CAWAEDRDSAQHF
TRBD1,TRBJ2-5,TRBV27,.,TGTGCCAGCAGCCCTGACAGGGGATACGAGACCCAGTACTTC,CASSPDRGYETQYF
.,TRBJ2-3,TRBV7-9,.,TGTGCCAGCAAATCAGGGCACCTCACAGATACGCAGTATTTT,CASKSGHLTDTQYF
.,TRBJ2-3,TRBV19,.,TGTGCCAGTAGAAACACAGATACGCAGTATTTT,CASRNTDTQYF
.,TRBJ1-4,TRBV21-1,.,TGTGCCAGCATTCAAGGGAGGCGGGAAAAACTGTTTTTT,CASIQGRREKLFF
.,TRBJ2-2,TRBV2,.,TGTGCCAGCAGTGAAAGCCCCCACACCGGGGAGCTGTTTTTT,CASSESPHTGELFF
.,TRBJ1-2,TRBV13,.,TGTGCCAGCAGCTTAGCGGGGGCCGATGGCTACACCTTC,CASSLAGADGYTF
TRBD2,TRBJ2-3,TRBV5-6,.,TGTGCCAGCAGCTTTAAAACTAGCGGGACTACAGATACGCAGTATTTT,CASSFKTSGTTDTQYF
.,TRBJ2-1,TRBV15,.,TGTGCCACCAGCAGACTGTCTGGAGGGGGCGTGTATGAGCAGTTCTTC,CATSRLSGGGVYEQFF
.,TRBJ2-2,TRBV9,.,TGTGCCAGCAGCGTGAGAGATTATGCCGGGGAGCTGTTTTTT,CASSVRDYAGELFF
.,TRBJ2-7,TRBV7-8,.,TGTGCCAGCAGCTTAGGTCGGGACCTCGAGCAGTACTTC,CASSLGRDLEQYF
TRBD2,TRBJ2-1,TRBV7-3,.,TGTGCCAGCAGCTTAAACTTGGCGGGAGCCACCGGAGAGCAGTTCTTC,CASSLNLAGATGEQFF
.,TRBJ1-2,TRBV19,.,TGTGCCAGTAGTACGGGCAGTAACTATGGCTACACCTTC,CASSTGSNYGYTF
.,TRBJ2-5,TRBV7-2,.,TGTGCCAGCAGCCCCGGGACCTTGGGGGAGACCCAGTACTTC,CASSPGTLGETQYF
.,TRBJ2-5,TRBV4-2,.,TGTGCCAGCACCCTGAAATGGGGGGGCGGGGAGACCCAGTACTTC,CASTLKWGGGETQYF
.,TRBJ1-3,TRBV10-3,.,TGTGCCATCAGTGAGTCCCCCGGAAAAAGCTCTGGAAACACCATATATTTT,CAISESPGKSSGNTIYF
TRBD2,TRBJ2-5,TRBV4-1,.,TGCGCCAGCAGCCAACGGATCTCAAGCGGGGGGGCCGGGGAGACCCAGTACTTC,CASSQRISSGGAGETQYF
.,TRBJ2-3,TRBV7-2,.,TGTGCCAGCAGCTTGGTCCCCCCGGTGCGATCTAGCACAGATACGCAGTATTTT,CASSLVPPVRSSTDTQYF
TRBD2,TRBJ2-1,TRBV2,.,TGTGCCAGCTGCCTAGCGGGGGCCTACAATGAGCAGTTCTTC,CASCLAGAYNEQFF
.,TRBJ1-1,TRBV7-3,.,TGTGCCAGCAGCTCCCCGACAGGAGCAACGAACACTGAAGCTTTCTTT,CASSSPTGATNTEAFF
TRBD1,TRBJ1-1,TRBV28,.,TGTGCCACCGATGAGGGGGCGACTGAAGCTTTCTTT,CATDEGATEAFF
.,TRBJ2-7,TRBV11-1,.,TGTGCCAGCAGCCTCTCGGGGCAGCAATACGAGCAGTACTTC,CASSLSGQQYEQYF
.,TRBJ2-7,TRBV19,.,TGTGCCAGTAGTATACGTTTCACCTACGAGCAGTACTTC,CASSIRFTYEQYF
TRBD1,TRBJ1-1,TRBV28,.,TGTGCCAGCAGTTTGGAGGGGGCCACTGAAGCTTTCTTT,CASSLEGATEAFF
.,TRBJ2-5,TRBV9,.,TGTGCCAGCAGCGTAGGACAGCTTCAAGAGACCCAGTACTTC,CASSVGQLQETQYF
.,TRBJ2-2,TRBV6-1,once,TGTGCCAGCAGTGATATTTGGTTGGGCAGGGAGAAGGCGAACACCGGGGAGCTGTTTTTT,CASSDIWLGREKANTGELFF
.,TRBJ2-5,TRBV29-1,.,TGCAGCGTTTCGGGAGGGCAGGGGGCATCAGAGACCCAGTACTTC,CSVSGGQGASETQYF
TRBD1,TRBJ2-5,TRBV30,.,TGTGCCTGGGGACAGGGGCTCGGACAAGAGACCCAGTACTTC,CAWGQGLGQETQYF
.,TRBJ1-1,TRBV11-2,.,TGTGCCAGCAGCTACACGATGAACACTGAAGCTTTCTTT,CASSYTMNTEAFF
TRBD1,TRBJ2-7,TRBV7-3,.,TGTGCCAGCAGCTTAGGCAGGGGGCCCTACGAGCAGTACTTC,CASSLGRGPYEQYF
.,TRBJ1-1,TRBV28,.,TGTGCCAGCACAAGGCAGACAAACACTGAAGCTTTCTTT,CASTRQTNTEAFF
TRBD2,TRBJ2-3,TRBV29-1,few,TGCAGCGTTGATGGTGGCGGGGGAACGAATACGCAGTATTTT,CSVDGGGGTNTQYF
.,TRBJ1-1,TRBV7-2,.,TGTGCCAGCAGCTTAGTTGAGGGAAGGACTGAAGCTTTCTTT,CASSLVEGRTEAFF
.,TRBJ1-6,TRBV7-3,.,TGTGCCAGCAGCGCGGACCCTAACGGATCACCCCTCCACTTT,CASSADPNGSPLHF
.,TRBJ2-3,TRBV10-3,.,TGTGCCATCTCGGGGCAGTTAGATACTAGCACAGATACGCAGTATTTT,CAISGQLDTSTDTQYF
.,TRBJ2-5,TRBV29-1,.,TGCAGCGTCCCGCTCGCCAAATTAAATTCAGGGCGGGTGACCCAGTACTTC,CSVPLAKLNSGRVTQYF
.,TRBJ2-3,TRBV6-1,.,TGTGCCAGCACAGAAAGACGAGGGGCAGATACGCAGTATTTT,CASTERRGADTQYF
TRBD1,TRBJ1-2,TRBV25-1,.,TGTGCCAGCTCCGGACAGGGCTATGGCTACACCTTC,CASSGQGYGYTF
TRBD1,TRBJ2-4,TRBV19,.,TGTGCCAGTAGTGGGACAGGGGGAACAAACATTCAGTACTTC,CASSGTGGTNIQYF
TRBD2,TRBJ2-5,TRBV2,few,TGTGCCAGCAGTGGAACTAGCGGGGGGCGCGAGACCCAGTACTTC,CASSGTSGGRETQYF
.,TRBJ2-3,TRBV2,.,TGTGCCAGCAGGCCGGTGGGCAAACCAAGCACAGATACGCAGTATTTT,CASRPVGKPSTDTQYF
.,TRBJ2-5,TRBV27,.,TGTGCCAGCAGTCGCAGTAGAGCCCAAGAGACCCAGTACTTC,CASSRSRAQETQYF
.,TRBJ2-3,TRBV27,.,TGTGCCAGCAGTTTATTTGGACAGCGCACAGATACGCAGTATTTT,CASSLFGQRTDTQYF
TRBD2,TRBJ2-7,TRBV19,once,TGTGCCAGTAGGAAAGCGGGGGGCTCCTACGAGCAGTACTTC,CASRKAGGSYEQYF
.,TRBJ2-7,TRBV6-5,.,TGTGCCAGCAGTTACTCTGCAGGGTCCTACGAGCAGTACTTC,CASSYSAGSYEQYF
.,TRBJ2-1,TRBV5-1,.,TGCGCCAGCAGCTTGGGGAGCTGGGATGAGCAGTTCTTC,CASSLGSWDEQFF
.,TRBJ2-7,TRBV7-3,.,TGTGCCAGCAGCCGAAGCTCCAAATACGAGCAGTACTTC,CASSRSSKYEQYF
.,TRBJ1-1,TRBV18,.,TGTGCCAGCTCCACCCGGACACTGAACACTGAAGCTTTCTTT,CASSTRTLNTEAFF
.,TRBJ1-5,TRBV18,once,TGTGCCAGCTCCCCGCTTGGACGGTTAGATAGCAATCAGCCCCAGCATTTT,CASSPLGRLDSNQPQHF